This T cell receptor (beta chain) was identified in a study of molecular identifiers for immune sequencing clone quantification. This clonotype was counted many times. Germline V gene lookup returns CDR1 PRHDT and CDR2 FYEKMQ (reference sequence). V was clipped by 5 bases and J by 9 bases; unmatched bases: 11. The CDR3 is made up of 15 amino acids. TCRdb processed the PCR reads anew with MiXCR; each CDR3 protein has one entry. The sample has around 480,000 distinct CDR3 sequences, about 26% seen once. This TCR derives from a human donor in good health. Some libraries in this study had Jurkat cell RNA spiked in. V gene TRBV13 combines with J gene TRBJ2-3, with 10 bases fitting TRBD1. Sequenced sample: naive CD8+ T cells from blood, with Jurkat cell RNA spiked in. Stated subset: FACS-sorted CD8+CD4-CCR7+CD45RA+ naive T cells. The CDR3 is CASSPRDRGKRTQYF. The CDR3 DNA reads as TGTGCCAGCAGCCCCCGGGACAGGGGCAAACGAACGCAGTATTTT. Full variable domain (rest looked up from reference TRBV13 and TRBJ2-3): AAGVIQSPRHLIKEKRETATLKCYPIPRHDTVYWYQQGPGQDPQFLISFYEKMQSDKGSIPDRFSAQQFSDYHSELNMSSLELGDSALYFCASSPRDRGKRTQYFGPGTRLTVL.